A selection of T cell receptor beta chains follows, all from one sample in a study of cytomegalovirus exposure and HLA in healthy donors. The data were produced by immunoSEQ multiplex PCR, yet TCRdb's version contains in-frame clones alone and is incomplete. The profile shows approximately 100,000 clones, around four fifths of them singletons. Sample: PBMCs. These receptors all stem from a woman aged 45-65 years in good health and CMV-seropositive. Each CDR3 is given with its conserved first and last residue. A D gene is named only where the DNA matches it firmly. The listing skips clone size in some rows; elsewhere it reads once, few, many or a size class.

.	TRBV6-5	TRBJ2-3	.	TGTGCCAGCAGTTACTCTCTTACTTACCGTAATACGCAGTATTTT	CASSYSLTYRNTQYF
few	TRBV6-5	TRBJ2-1	TRBD2	TGTGCCAGCAGTAGGGGGACTAGCGGGAGAAATGAGCAGTTCTTC	CASSRGTSGRNEQFF
few	TRBV6-1	TRBJ2-2	.	TGTGCCAGCAGTTTCGACAGACGCGGGGAGCTGTTTTTT	CASSFDRRGELFF
.	TRBV12-2	TRBJ1-1	.	TGTGCAAGTCGAGTTACCCGGGACACTGAAGCTTTCTTT	CASRVTRDTEAFF
.	TRBV10-3	TRBJ2-1	TRBD1	TGTGCCATCTGCTGCCGGGACAGGAATGAGCAGTTCTTC	CAICCRDRNEQFF
.	TRBV2	TRBJ2-6	TRBD1	TGTGCCAGCAGTGAAGGCAGGGGGCCTGGGGCCAACGGCCTGACTTTC	CASSEGRGPGANGLTF
.	TRBV28	TRBJ2-7	TRBD1	TGTGCCAGCAGTCCCCAGGGACAGGGGGCAGGCGAGCAGTACTTC	CASSPQGQGAGEQYF
.	TRBV7-9	TRBJ2-1	TRBD2	TGTGCCAGCAGCTCTCCACTCGGGGGGTCGAAAAACAATGAGCAGTTCTTC	CASSSPLGGSKNNEQFF
.	TRBV6-6	TRBJ1-5	.	TGTGCCAGCAGTTACTCGACGTCCTCAGGAGGCCCTCCTCCTTTT	CASSYSTSSGGPPPF
few	TRBV7-2	TRBJ2-3	.	TGTGCCAGCAGCTTAGATTTAGTTGGCACAGATACGCAGTATTTT	CASSLDLVGTDTQYF
.	TRBV2	TRBJ2-6	TRBD1	TGTGCCAGCAGTGCGGCCAGGGGGCTATTTGGGGCCAACGTCCTGACTTTC	CASSAARGLFGANVLTF
few	TRBV6-5	TRBJ1-6	.	TGTGCCAGCAGTTATACGACAGAAGATAGGTCACCCCTCCACTTT	CASSYTTEDRSPLHF
.	TRBV11-2	TRBJ1-2	.	TGTGCCAGCAGCTTAGCTGGAGGGGCGACCTATGGCTACACCTTC	CASSLAGGATYGYTF
.	TRBV19	TRBJ2-6	TRBD1	TGTGCCAGTAGTCCGGACAGGTTAAATGGGGCCAACGTCCTGACTTTC	CASSPDRLNGANVLTF
.	TRBV5-1	TRBJ2-1	.	TGCGCCAGCAGCATCGACAGGCAAGGGGGCAATGAGCAGTTCTTC	CASSIDRQGGNEQFF
.	TRBV5-1	TRBJ2-7	TRBD1	TGCGCCAGCAGCTTAAAACAGGGGGGAACCTACGAGCAGTACTTC	CASSLKQGGTYEQYF
few	TRBV6-5	TRBJ2-1	.	TGTGCCAGCAGTCCACTAGTTTTCAATGAGCAGTTCTTC	CASSPLVFNEQFF
.	TRBV9	TRBJ2-3	TRBD2	TGTGCCAGCAACGAGCGGGGGGCCACAGATACGCAGTATTTT	CASNERGATDTQYF
.	TRBV27	TRBJ2-1	TRBD2	TGTGCCAGCTCTCCCGGGGGGGGGAAGGCCTACAATGAGCAGTTCTTC	CASSPGGGKAYNEQFF
.	TRBV11-2	TRBJ2-5	.	TGTGCCAGCAGCTTAAACCCACTTGGGGGGAGTGAGACCCAGTACTTC	CASSLNPLGGSETQYF
.	TRBV27	TRBJ2-5	.	TGTGCCAGCACCAAGAGGGAAGGGGAGACCCAGTACTTC	CASTKREGETQYF
.	TRBV9	TRBJ2-1	TRBD2	TGTGCCAGCAGCGTAGAGGTCGGGGGGACTAACAATGAGCAGTTCTTC	CASSVEVGGTNNEQFF
.	TRBV11-2	TRBJ1-1	.	TGTGCCAGCAGCTTAGATCTCGGGGGGAGGAACACTGAAGCTTTCTTT	CASSLDLGGRNTEAFF
.	TRBV9	TRBJ1-5	.	TGTGCCAGCAGCGTAGGGGCGAGCAATCAGCCCCAGCATTTT	CASSVGASNQPQHF
.	TRBV18	TRBJ2-7	.	TGTGCCAGCTCACTCAGCAGGGGCGATCTCGACGAGCAGTACTTC	CASSLSRGDLDEQYF
few	TRBV19	TRBJ2-5	TRBD1	TGTGCCAGTAGTAGGGACAGGGGGCGAGAGACCCAGTACTTC	CASSRDRGRETQYF
.	TRBV5-4	TRBJ2-7	TRBD1	TGTGCCAGCAGCCAAGGACAGGGGGCCTACAACGAGCAGTACTTC	CASSQGQGAYNEQYF
.	TRBV11-2	TRBJ2-1	TRBD2	TGTGCCAGCAACATAGGGACTAGCTCGTACAATGAGCAGTTCTTC	CASNIGTSSYNEQFF
.	TRBV7-8	TRBJ2-7	.	TGTGCCAGCAGCAGCGGCGGGCACCTTTACGAGCAGTACTTC	CASSSGGHLYEQYF
.	TRBV7-9	TRBJ2-7	.	TGTGCCAGCAGCCCGAGGGCAGCATACGAGCAGTACTTC	CASSPRAAYEQYF
.	TRBV2	TRBJ2-3	TRBD2	TGTGCCAGCAGCATGACTAGCGGGGGAGATACGCAGTATTTT	CASSMTSGGDTQYF
few	TRBV6-1	TRBJ2-7	.	TGTGCCAGCAGAGGGGGATTTGCTCCCTACGAGCAGTACTTC	CASRGGFAPYEQYF
.	TRBV19	TRBJ2-7	TRBD2	TGTGCCAGTACCCCACTAGCGCCCTACGAGCAGTACTTC	CASTPLAPYEQYF
few	TRBV10-3	TRBJ2-1	.	TGTGCCATCAGTGACCCCAGAGCGGAGGGGAGTGAGCAGTTCTTC	CAISDPRAEGSEQFF
.	TRBV18	TRBJ2-7	.	TGTGCCAGCTCAGTCTACAGGGACGGCGAGCAGTACTTC	CASSVYRDGEQYF
.	TRBV4-1	TRBJ2-3	TRBD2	TGCGCCAGCAGCCCCCGGCGGGGGGGCGCCTTGTTGGATACGCAGTATTTT	CASSPRRGGALLDTQYF
few	TRBV7-9	TRBJ1-4	.	TGTGCCAGCAGCTTGGAGGACAGTACTAATGAAAAACTGTTTTTT	CASSLEDSTNEKLFF
.	TRBV25-1	TRBJ2-5	TRBD2	TGTGCCAGCAGTGAATATTCAGCGGGAGGGCCGGGGACCCAGTACTTC	CASSEYSAGGPGTQYF
.	TRBV5-6	TRBJ1-2	TRBD1	TGTGCCAGCAGCTTTGACAGGGGGAACTATGGCTACACCTTC	CASSFDRGNYGYTF
.	TRBV5-6	TRBJ1-1	.	TGTGCCAGCAGCTTGTGGGGAGGGTGGGGGCGACCCACTGAAGCTTTCTTT	CASSLWGGWGRPTEAFF
.	TRBV13	TRBJ1-4	.	TGTGCCAGCAGCTTAAGGACTGCAACTAATGAAAAACTGTTTTTT	CASSLRTATNEKLFF
.	TRBV9	TRBJ1-2	TRBD1	TGTGCCAGCAGCCCCCGGGACAGGGACTATGGCTACACCTTC	CASSPRDRDYGYTF
few	TRBV7-8	TRBJ2-2	TRBD2	TGTGCCAGCAGCTGGGCTAGCGGGTCCTCGGGAGGTACCGGGGAGCTGTTTTTT	CASSWASGSSGGTGELFF
.	TRBV19	TRBJ2-5	.	TGTGCCAGTACTAAAAACGGGGAAGAGACCCAGTACTTC	CASTKNGEETQYF
.	TRBV5-5	TRBJ2-7	.	TGTGCCAGCAGCTTGGATATCTACGAGCAGTACTTC	CASSLDIYEQYF
few	TRBV27	TRBJ2-1	TRBD2	TGTGCCAGCAGTTTAGGGCTAGCGGGAGGGTTGGACTACAATGAGCAGTTCTTC	CASSLGLAGGLDYNEQFF
once	TRBV6-6	TRBJ1-1	TRBD1	TGTGCCAGCGAGGACAGGGCTAGATCGACTGAAGCTTTCTTT	CASEDRARSTEAFF
.	TRBV11-2	TRBJ2-7	TRBD1	TGTGCCAGCAGCTCTCCGGGACAGGGGGCCTACGAGCAGTACTTC	CASSSPGQGAYEQYF
.	TRBV11-3	TRBJ2-1	TRBD2	TGTGCCAGCAGCTTAGAGGGCGGGAGGGAACGTGAGCAGTTCTTC	CASSLEGGREREQFF
.	TRBV25-1	TRBJ1-2	.	TGTGCCAGCATCCCAAGCGGGAACGGAGGCTACACCTTC	CASIPSGNGGYTF
.	TRBV7-3	TRBJ2-2	.	TGTGCCAGCAGCCTTCAAGCGGTTTTCAACACCGGGGAGCTGTTTTTT	CASSLQAVFNTGELFF
.	TRBV4-3	TRBJ1-5	.	TGCGCCAGCAGCCAAGATGGGGGGAGCAATCAGCCCCAGCATTTT	CASSQDGGSNQPQHF
.	TRBV2	TRBJ1-1	TRBD1	TGTGCCAGCAGTGTGGACAGGGACACTGAAGCTTTCTTT	CASSVDRDTEAFF
once	TRBV29-1	TRBJ2-5	.	TGCAGCGTCGAGGCGTGGGGGGGCAGTGGAGAGACCCAGTACTTC	CSVEAWGGSGETQYF
.	TRBV7-2	TRBJ1-1	.	TGTGCCAGCAGCTTAGGGGCAGGGCGGAGCACTGAAGCTTTCTTT	CASSLGAGRSTEAFF
.	TRBV5-1	TRBJ2-3	TRBD2	TGCGCCAGCAGCTTGGTAGCGGGGGGAGATACGCAGTATTTT	CASSLVAGGDTQYF
.	TRBV27	TRBJ2-7	TRBD1	TGTGCCAGCAGTTTATCTACAGGGGGGGAGCAGTACTTC	CASSLSTGGEQYF